A single sample gave rise to the 27 T cell receptor beta chains below, sequenced in a study of T cells in Graves' hyperthyroidism and ophthalmopathy. TCR beta CDR3 regions were amplified from RNA. HTBI primers were employed in a first-round RT-PCR of the TCR CDR3. TCRdb itself ran the multiplex PCR reads through MiXCR, one entry per CDR3 protein. Here the sample spans around 500,000 distinct CDR3 sequences, more than 15% being singletons. Sequencing was carried out using blood. The source is a woman aged 25 to 39 with Graves' ophthalmopathy.

This clonotype was observed at least ten times. This chain connects TRBV6-1 to TRBJ2-3; tentatively, D is TRBD1 (5 bases). CDR1 is MNHNS, CDR2 SASEGT, per germline. The ends were cut back, 5 bases at V and 0 bases at J, with 15 bases in the middle. This CDR3 has 16 residues. The CDR3 spells CASSSPRRQSTDTQYF. In nucleotides, the CDR3 is TGTGCCAGCAGTTCACCCCGTCGACAGAGCACAGATACGCAGTATTTT.

This clonotype was picked up many times. The rearrangement links TRBV18 to TRBJ2-3; perhaps TRBD2 as D (6 bases). Germline CDR1 is KGHSH and CDR2 is LQKENI. The CDR3 extends over 15 amino acids. Trimming took 3 bases from V and 2 from J, leaving 12 bases between them. The CDR3 nucleotides are TGTGCCAGCTCACCTTCAGCGGGCTTCACAGATACGCAGTATTTT. Protein sequence: CASSPSAGFTDTQYF.

In this sample, this clonotype turned up a few times. This clone may be a read error of a much larger clone one base away. The V and J genes are TRBV12-3 or TRBV12-4 and TRBJ2-7; TRBD2 aligns across 12 bases. The CDR3 runs to 16 residues. After removal of 3 bases from V and 6 bases from J, the junction contained 9 bases not matched to a gene. CDR3 residues: CASSFSSGRAFCEQYF. CDR3 nucleotide sequence: TGTGCCAGCAGTTTTTCTAGCGGGAGGGCCTTCTGCGAGCAGTACTTC.

Only a few counts were recorded for this clonotype. V gene TRBV9 combines with J gene TRBJ2-5; tentative D call: TRBD1 (7 bases). Germline loops: CDR1 SGDLS, CDR2 YYNGEE. The CDR3 totals 14 residues. The germline V and J ends were trimmed by 2 bases and 4 bases, with 12 bases remaining between them. DNA of the CDR3: TGTGCCAGCAGCGTGGGGGGACAGTTAGAGACCCAGTACTTC. Protein product: CASSVGGQLETQYF.

The V and J genes are TRBV7-2 and TRBJ1-3; no definite D call. The V gene's germline CDR1 is SGHTA and CDR2 FQGNSA. The CDR3 contains 16 residues. V dropped 4 bases and J dropped 0 bases, with 13 bases sitting between them. CDR3 residues: CASSSPGPASGNTIYF. In DNA, the CDR3 is TGTGCCAGCAGCTCCCCCGGCCCGGCCTCTGGAAACACCATATATTTT. The entire variable domain, with the rest obtained from reference TRBV7-2 and TRBJ1-3, is as follows: GAGVSQSPSNKVTEKGKDVELRCDPISGHTALYWYRQSLGQGLEFLIYFQGNSAPDKSGLPSDRFSAERTGGSVSTLTIQRTQQEDSAVYLCASSSPGPASGNTIYFGEGSWLTVV.

V gene TRBV6-1 combines with J gene TRBJ1-5, with D possibly being TRBD1 (5 bases). The CDR3 consists of 13 residues. Trimming pared 11 bases from V and 6 bases from J, leaving 17 bases between. The V gene's germline CDR1 is MNHNS and CDR2 SASEGT. The CDR3 coding sequence is TGTGCCGTAACGGGGGGTTGGCCTCAGCCCCAGCATTTT. Its translation is CAVTGGWPQPQHF.

The table lists this clonotype with a few counts. The J gene is TRBJ1-5, the V gene TRBV27; weak D call: TRBD1 (5 bases). Trimming shortened V by 6 bases and J by 0 bases, and 21 bases separated the two germline ends. CDR1 and CDR2 (germline): MNHEY, SMNVEV (reference sequence). CDR3 length: 18 amino acids. The CDR3 protein is CASSSGGTGGGSNQPQHF. Written as DNA, the CDR3 is TGTGCCAGCAGCTCAGGTGGAACGGGGGGGGGTAGCAATCAGCCCCAGCATTTT.

This clonotype turned up a few times. Written as DNA, the CDR3 is TGCGCCAGCGGAACAGGGCTCTACGAGCAGTACTTC. It encodes CASGTGLYEQYF. This chain uses TRBV10-1 with TRBJ2-7, with D perhaps matching TRBD1 (6 bases). Germline values: CDR1 WNHNN, CDR2 SYGVQD (reference sequence). With 8 bases removed from V and 3 bases from J, the gap between germline ends came to 11 bases. The CDR3 totals 12 residues.

This clonotype has a count of ten or more. The chain employs TRBV30 and TRBJ2-7; D gene unclear. Trimming pared 8 bases from V and 2 bases from J, leaving 7 bases between. CDR1 is GTSNPN and CDR2 is SVGIG in the germline V gene (reference sequence). The CDR3 sequence is 10 residues long. CDR3 region: CALQTYEQYF. Here the CDR3 DNA reads TGTGCCCTCCAGACCTACGAGCAGTACTTC.

At least ten counts were recorded for this clonotype. V gene TRBV7-8 combines with J gene TRBJ2-5, with a tentative D call TRBD2 (5 bases). V gave up 2 bases and J gave up 5 bases, with 21 bases separating them. The germline V gene has CDR1 SGHVS and CDR2 FQNEAQ. This CDR3 region has 17 residues. The CDR3, as DNA: TGTGCCAGCAGCTTAAGGCCGGGATCCCCTGCTCGGGAGACCCAGTACTTC. It yields the protein CASSLRPGSPARETQYF. The full variable domain, its missing parts supplied by reference TRBV7-8 and TRBJ2-5, is GAGVSQSPRYKVAKRGQDVALRCDPISGHVSLFWYQQALGQGPEFLTYFQNEAQLDKSGLPSDRFFAERPEGSVSTLKIQRTQQEDSAVYLCASSLRPGSPARETQYFGPGTRLLVL.

The CDR3: CASSGPDRSLSGNTIYF. For the CDR3, the DNA is TGTGCCAGCAGCGGCCCGGACAGATCTCTCTCTGGAAACACCATATATTTT. The rearrangement joins TRBV9 to TRBJ1-3, with D possibly TRBD1 on 6 matching bases. The CDR3 is made up of 17 amino acids. Germline V CDR1 and CDR2: SGDLS, YYNGEE. The V end was cut by 3 bases, the J end by 0 bases, with 16 bases between.

This clonotype showed up many times. This sequence joins TRBV28 and TRBJ2-7; TRBD2 aligns across 7 bases. This CDR3 comprises 14 residues. The germline gives CDR1 MDHEN, CDR2 SYDVKM. Trimming removed 6 bases from V and 0 bases from J; junction bases left unmatched: 5. The CDR3 nucleotides read TGTGCCAGCAGACCAGCGGGACTCTCCTACGAGCAGTACTTC. It translates to CASRPAGLSYEQYF.

This clonotype showed up many times. This sequence joins TRBV7-2 and TRBJ2-5, with 8 nucleotides matching TRBD1. Looked up from germline, CDR1 is SGHTA and CDR2 is FQGNSA. V lost 4 bases and J lost 4; bases outside the gene matches: 5. The CDR3 has 14 residues. CDR3 nucleotides: TGTGCCAGCAGCTCCCTCGACAGGGGAGAGACCCAGTACTTC. This encodes CASSSLDRGETQYF.

This clonotype was detected a few times. The chain joins TRBV27 to TRBJ2-3, with 8 bases matching TRBD2. CDR1 and CDR2 from the germline V gene are MNHEY and SMNVEV (reference sequence). The V and J ends lost 3 bases and 5 bases, in that order; junction bases with no gene match: 13. CDR3 size: 17 residues. The CDR3 reads CASSFGRLARGVDTQYF. The DNA of the CDR3 is TGTGCCAGCAGTTTTGGGAGACTAGCGAGAGGGGTAGATACGCAGTATTTT.

This clonotype was found many times. This chain uses TRBV7-2 with TRBJ2-7; 7 bases are a match to TRBD2. Germline trimming cut 2 bases from V and 4 bases from J; bases unmatched to any gene: 11. The CDR3 length is 16 residues. In germline, CDR1 is SGHTA, CDR2 FQGNSA. The CDR3 DNA sequence: TGTGCCAGCAGCTTAACATTTTCTCGGGAGGTGTACGAGCAGTACTTC. Residues: CASSLTFSREVYEQYF.

The gene calls are TRBV5-8 and TRBJ1-1, with a tentative D call TRBD1 (6 bases). The CDR3 is 13 residues long. The germline CDR1 and CDR2 sequences are SGHTS and YDEGEE. Trimming left V 9 bases short and J 0 bases short, with 12 bases between. In DNA, the CDR3 is TGTGCCACCAGACAGGCGATGAACACTGAAGCTTTCTTT. Translation: CATRQAMNTEAFF.

The genes are TRBV7-9 and TRBJ2-5; no reliable D call. Per germline, CDR1 SEHNR and CDR2 FQNEAQ (reference sequence). Trimming pared 4 bases from V and 2 bases from J, leaving 26 bases between. This CDR3 has 19 amino acids. CDR3 in amino acids: CASSSYPNRAHRNQETQYF. The CDR3 nucleotides are TGTGCCAGCAGCTCTTACCCAAACCGGGCCCACCGGAATCAAGAGACCCAGTACTTC.

A few counts support this clonotype. As DNA, the CDR3 is TGTGCCAGCACCCCGACTAGCGGATCAAACAATGAGCAGTTCTTC. This sequence encodes CASTPTSGSNNEQFF. The chain recombines TRBV12-3 or TRBV12-4 with TRBJ2-1; 9 bases agree with TRBD2. The CDR3 totals 15 residues. With 7 bases clipped from V and 5 bases from J, the junction kept 9 bases outside the gene matches.

The chain carries TRBV19 and TRBJ2-5; 7 nucleotides agree with TRBD2. Trimming cost V 5 bases and J 2 bases; bases outside gene matches: 11. CDR1 is LNHDA, CDR2 SQIVND, per germline (reference sequence). The CDR3 extends over 16 amino acids. CDR3 bases: TGTGCCAGTAGTCCGGGACTACCCCGGGGGCAAGAGACCCAGTACTTC. It specifies CASSPGLPRGQETQYF.

This clonotype was seen at least ten times. V gene TRBV3-1 combines with J gene TRBJ2-3, with 7 nucleotides matching TRBD2. Losses at the gene ends were 5 bases for V and 0 bases for J; bases not matched to a gene: 8. The CDR3 runs 16 residues. The germline V gene has CDR1 LGHDT and CDR2 YNNKEL (reference sequence). The DNA of the CDR3 is TGTGCCAGCAGCTCCCCAAGCGGGGCTAGCACAGATACGCAGTATTTT. Translated, it gives CASSSPSGASTDTQYF.

CDR3 DNA sequence: TGTGCCAGCAGTTTAAGGATGGGGTCCAATGAGCAGTTCTTC. Amino acid sequence: CASSLRMGSNEQFF. This chain joins TRBV27 and TRBJ2-1; D remains ambiguous. Germline V gene data show CDR1 as MNHEY and CDR2 as SMNVEV (reference sequence). The ends were cut back, 2 bases at V and 6 bases at J, with 11 bases in the middle. The CDR3 is made up of 14 amino acids.

The chain is built from TRBV7-8 and TRBJ2-1; TRBD1 is a possible D gene (6 bases). The germline V and J ends were trimmed by 1 base and 5 bases, with 12 bases remaining between them. Per germline, CDR1 SGHVS and CDR2 FQNEAQ. The CDR3 loop spans 15 amino acids. The CDR3 DNA reads as TGTGCCAGCAGCTTAGAGGGGGTTCGTAACAATGAGCAGTTCTTC. Protein sequence: CASSLEGVRNNEQFF.

To note about this clonotype: This may be a read error, as it is one base from a much larger clone. The chain has TRBV12-3 or TRBV12-4 and TRBJ2-1; 7 bases match TRBD2. The CDR3 sequence is 13 residues long. The CDR3 region has the DNA TGTGCCAGCAAGGCGGGAGAGTCGTATGAGCAGTGCTTC. Translation gives CASKAGESYEQCF.

This clonotype was seen many times. The rearrangement uses TRBV27 and TRBJ2-1, with a tentative D call TRBD1 (6 bases). V was cut by 3 bases and J by 3 bases, with 12 bases left in between. Germline-derived CDR1 and CDR2 are MNHEY and SMNVEV (reference sequence). The CDR3 spans 15 residues. The CDR3 DNA sequence: TGTGCCAGCAGTTTTCAGGGGTTCGACTACAATGAGCAGTTCTTC. Translating gives CASSFQGFDYNEQFF.

This clonotype has just one count. The junction shows a germline mismatch at one end, possibly a read error. This chain connects TRBV10-3 to TRBJ2-1, with D uncertain. The CDR3 covers 15 residues. Per the germline V gene, CDR1 is ENHRY and CDR2 is SYGVKD. The CDR3 sequence: CAISDLSSSYSEQFF. CDR3 nucleotide sequence: TGTGCCATCAGTGATCTCTCGAGCTCCTACAGTGAGCAGTTCTTC.

This clonotype was seen just once. The chain has TRBV5-4 and TRBJ2-1; D is ambiguous. The CDR3 has 13 residues. Trimming left V 4 bases short and J 6 bases short, with 11 bases between. The V gene's germline CDR1 is SGHNT and CDR2 YYREEE (reference sequence). The CDR3: CASSPASANEQFF. The DNA for the CDR3 is TGTGCCAGCAGCCCGGCGAGCGCCAATGAGCAGTTCTTC.

This clonotype was picked up many times. The CDR3 coding sequence is TGCGCCAGCAGCTTGAACGGCTACGAGCAGTACTTC. It yields the protein CASSLNGYEQYF. This chain links TRBV5-1 with TRBJ2-7; D is uncertain. Trimming took off 1 base at V and 3 bases at J, with 5 bases between the two ends. The CDR3 totals 12 residues. Germline CDR1 and CDR2: SGHRS and YFSETQ.